The 4 T cell receptor beta chains below were found in one sample sequenced in a study of blood T cell repertoires in COVID-19. Profiled with immunoSEQ multiplex PCR; TCRdb holds only in-frame clones, not every one. Seen here are some 190,000 clones, less than 90% observed once, and the top ten hold about 1%. Material for sequencing was peripheral blood. Receptors were obtained from a man younger than 45 with acute or convalescent COVID-19.

The chain carries TRBV5-8 and TRBJ1-1; D is perhaps TRBD1 (5 bases). This CDR3 has 16 residues. V lost 4 bases and J 1 base, leaving 17 bases between the germline ends. The germline V gene encodes CDR1 SGHTS and CDR2 YDEGEE. The CDR3 region has the DNA TGTGCCAGCAGCCCCTCCATCAAGACAGCGAACACTGAAGCTTTCTTT. Protein sequence: CASSPSIKTANTEAFF.

The V call is TRBV5-6, the J call TRBJ1-2, with 7 positions matching TRBD1. CDR3 length: 14 amino acids. CDR1 is SGHDT and CDR2 is YYEEEE in the germline V gene. V shed 0 bases and J 5 bases; nucleotides not matched to a gene: 4. CDR3 sequence reads: CASSLAGTEYGYTF. The CDR3 bases are TGTGCCAGCAGCTTGGCCGGGACAGAATATGGCTACACCTTC.

The chain combines TRBV28 with TRBJ1-1, with D possibly TRBD1 on 5 matching bases. This CDR3 comprises 13 residues. Trimming took 2 bases from V and 8 from J, leaving 12 bases between them. CDR1 is MDHEN, CDR2 SYDVKM, per germline. CDR3 DNA sequence: TGTGCCAGCAGTTTAGGCAGGGCACCCGAAGCTTTCTTT. Its translation: CASSLGRAPEAFF.

This rearrangement joins TRBV27 to TRBJ2-1; 7 bases agree with TRBD2. CDR1 is MNHEY and CDR2 is SMNVEV in the germline V gene (reference sequence). After removal of 3 bases from V and 6 bases from J, the junction contained 11 bases not matched to a gene. CDR3 size: 16 residues. CDR3 DNA: TGTGCCAGCAGTTTTAGGCCTAGCGGAGCCTTCAATGAGCAGTTCTTC. Amino acids: CASSFRPSGAFNEQFF.